In this sample, the clone carrying this T cell receptor beta chain turned up a few times. Its antigen is currently unknown. The sample comes from a study of T cell repertoires in cytomegalovirus infection. Whole-study results and caveats: The ex vivo response was dominated by HLA-C-restricted CMV-specific TCR beta clonotypes. Frequencies of public TCR beta families were cumulated, and this identified carriers of CMV plus the relevant HLA.

Germline CDR1 and CDR2: SGHTA and FQGTGA. Trimming at V came to 2 bases and at J to 5 bases, leaving 4 bases not matched to a gene. The length of the CDR3 is 16 residues. TCRdb used MiXCR to reprocess the reads, holding one entry per CDR3 protein. The sample carries about a million distinct CDR3 sequences, around 29% recorded once. The sequences come from cultured CD8+ T cells from PBMCs, collected from culture after CMV antigen stimulation. The genes are TRBV7-3 and TRBJ2-2; 11 nucleotides line up with TRBD1. The clonotype comes from a human donor in good health (CMV status not recorded). Some clones in this sample may be carry-over from other donors' samples. The chain's CDR3 is CASSLPGQGATGELFF. In nucleotides, the CDR3 is TGTGCCAGCAGCTTACCTGGACAGGGGGCTACCGGGGAGCTGTTTTTT.